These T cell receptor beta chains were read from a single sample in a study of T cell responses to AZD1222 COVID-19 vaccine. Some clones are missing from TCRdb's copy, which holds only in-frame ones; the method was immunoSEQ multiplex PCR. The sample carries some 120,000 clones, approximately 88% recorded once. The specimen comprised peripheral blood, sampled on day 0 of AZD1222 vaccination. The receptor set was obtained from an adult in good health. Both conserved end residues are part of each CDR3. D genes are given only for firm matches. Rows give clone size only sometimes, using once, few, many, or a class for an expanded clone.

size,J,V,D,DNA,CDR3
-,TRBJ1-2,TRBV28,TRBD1,TGTGCCAGCAGTTTTGTGGGACAGGGCCCATATGGCTACACCTTC,CASSFVGQGPYGYTF
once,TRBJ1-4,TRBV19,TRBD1,TGTGCCTGCCGGGACAGGGTAAAACTGTTTTTT,CACRDRVKLFF
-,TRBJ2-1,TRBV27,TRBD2,TGTGCCAGCAGCCCTCGGGGGGCCCCCAGCGGGGGGGCCTACAATGAGCAGTTCTTC,CASSPRGAPSGGAYNEQFF
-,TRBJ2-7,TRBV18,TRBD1,TGTGCCAGCTCACCGGGACAGGGGGCCTTCGAGCAGTACTTC,CASSPGQGAFEQYF
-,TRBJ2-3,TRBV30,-,TGTGCCTGGAGGGGGGACGGAGATACGCAGTATTTT,CAWRGDGDTQYF
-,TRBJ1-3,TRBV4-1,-,TGCGCCAGCAGCCAGAGGGGCCCCGGAGAAACCTCTGGAAACACCATATATTTT,CASSQRGPGETSGNTIYF
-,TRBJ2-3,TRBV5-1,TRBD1,TGCGCCAGCAGCTTGGCCCCAAGGACAGGGGGCACAGATACGCAGTATTTT,CASSLAPRTGGTDTQYF
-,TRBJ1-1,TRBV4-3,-,TGCGCCAGCAGCCAAGGAAGACAGTGGGGCACTGAAGCTTTCTTT,CASSQGRQWGTEAFF
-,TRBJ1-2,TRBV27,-,TGTGCCAGCAGTTTTGGCTCGAACTATGGCTACACCTTC,CASSFGSNYGYTF
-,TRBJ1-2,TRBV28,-,TGTGCCAGCAGCGTCCGCCCAAACTATGGCTACACCTTC,CASSVRPNYGYTF
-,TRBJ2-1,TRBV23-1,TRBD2,TGCGCCAGCAGTCAAAGTCCCGCTAGCGGGAGCCCTCATGAGCAGTTCTTC,CASSQSPASGSPHEQFF
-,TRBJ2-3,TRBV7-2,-,TGTGCCAGCAGGCCAGAACCAAACACAGATACGCAGTATTTT,CASRPEPNTDTQYF
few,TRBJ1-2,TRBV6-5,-,TGTGCCAGCAGTTACTCTCGGGACGGTATAGGAACCTTC,CASSYSRDGIGTF
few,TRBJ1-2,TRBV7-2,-,TGTGCCAGGAGGGACGTCTCTAACTATGGCTACACCTTC,CARRDVSNYGYTF
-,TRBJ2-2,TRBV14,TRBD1,TGTGCCAGCAGCCAAGGCCTGACAGGGATTCTTAACACCGGGGAGCTGTTTTTT,CASSQGLTGILNTGELFF
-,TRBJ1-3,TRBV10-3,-,TGTGCCATCAGTGAGTCGGGTGACTCTGGAAACACCATATATTTT,CAISESGDSGNTIYF
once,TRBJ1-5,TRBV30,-,TGTGCCTGGAGTGGTGGGAGGGATCAGCCCCAGCATTTT,CAWSGGRDQPQHF
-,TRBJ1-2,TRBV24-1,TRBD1,TGTGCCACCAGTGACCGGGGACAGTACTATGGCTACACCTTC,CATSDRGQYYGYTF